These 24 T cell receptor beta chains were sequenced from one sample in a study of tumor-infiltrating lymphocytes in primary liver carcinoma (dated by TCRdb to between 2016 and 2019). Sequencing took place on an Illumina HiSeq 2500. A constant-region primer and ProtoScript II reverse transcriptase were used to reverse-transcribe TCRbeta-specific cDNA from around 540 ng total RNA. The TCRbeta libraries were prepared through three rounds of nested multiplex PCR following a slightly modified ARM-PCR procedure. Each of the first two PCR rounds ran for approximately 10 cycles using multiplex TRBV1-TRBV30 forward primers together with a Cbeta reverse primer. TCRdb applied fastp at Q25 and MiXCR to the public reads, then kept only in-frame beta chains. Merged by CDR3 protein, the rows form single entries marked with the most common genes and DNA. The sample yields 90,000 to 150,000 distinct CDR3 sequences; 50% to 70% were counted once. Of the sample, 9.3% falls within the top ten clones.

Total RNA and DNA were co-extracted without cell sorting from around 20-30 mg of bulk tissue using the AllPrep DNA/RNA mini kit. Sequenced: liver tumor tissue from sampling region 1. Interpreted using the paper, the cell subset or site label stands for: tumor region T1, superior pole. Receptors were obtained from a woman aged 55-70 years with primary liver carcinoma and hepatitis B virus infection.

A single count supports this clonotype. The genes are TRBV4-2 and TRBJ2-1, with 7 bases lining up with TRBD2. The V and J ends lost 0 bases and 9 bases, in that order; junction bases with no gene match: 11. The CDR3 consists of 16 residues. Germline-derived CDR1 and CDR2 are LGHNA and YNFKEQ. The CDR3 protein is CASSQDRASGMSEQFF. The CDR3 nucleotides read TGTGCCAGCAGCCAAGATAGGGCCAGCGGGATGAGTGAGCAGTTCTTC.

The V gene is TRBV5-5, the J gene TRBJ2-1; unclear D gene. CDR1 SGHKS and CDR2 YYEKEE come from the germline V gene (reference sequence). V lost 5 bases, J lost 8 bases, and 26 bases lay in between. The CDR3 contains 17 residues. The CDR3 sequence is CASSSLLQSGYMYEQFF. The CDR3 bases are TGTGCCAGCAGTTCCCTACTACAATCGGGTTATATGTATGAGCAGTTCTTC.

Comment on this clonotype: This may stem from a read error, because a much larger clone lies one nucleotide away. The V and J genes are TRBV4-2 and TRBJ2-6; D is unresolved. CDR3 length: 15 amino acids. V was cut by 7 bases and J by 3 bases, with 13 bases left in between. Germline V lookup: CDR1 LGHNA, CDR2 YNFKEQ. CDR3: CASNPNEDGANVLTF. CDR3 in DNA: TGTGCCAGCAACCCGAATGAAGATGGGGCCAACGTCCTGACTTTC.

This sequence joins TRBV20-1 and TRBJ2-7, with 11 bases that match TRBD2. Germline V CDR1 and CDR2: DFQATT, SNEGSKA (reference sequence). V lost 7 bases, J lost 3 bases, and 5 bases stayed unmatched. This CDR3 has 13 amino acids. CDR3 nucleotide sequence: TGCAGTGGTCGGACTAGCGGGCACTACGAGCAGTACTTC. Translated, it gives CSGRTSGHYEQYF.

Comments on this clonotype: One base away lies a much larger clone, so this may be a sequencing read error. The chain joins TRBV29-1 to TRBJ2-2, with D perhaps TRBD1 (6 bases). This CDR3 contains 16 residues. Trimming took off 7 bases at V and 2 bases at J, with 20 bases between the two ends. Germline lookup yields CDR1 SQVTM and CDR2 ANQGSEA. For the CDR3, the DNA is TGCAGCGCAGCAGGGGTCCCCTCTTTCAACACCGGGGAGCTGTTTTTT. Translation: CSAAGVPSFNTGELFF.

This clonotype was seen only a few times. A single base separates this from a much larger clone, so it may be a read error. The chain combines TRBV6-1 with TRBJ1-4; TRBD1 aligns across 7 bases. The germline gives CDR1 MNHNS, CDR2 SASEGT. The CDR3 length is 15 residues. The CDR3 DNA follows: TGTGTCAGCAGGACCCGGACAGGTGGGGCCAGGGAACTGTTTTTT. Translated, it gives CVSRTRTGGARELFF.

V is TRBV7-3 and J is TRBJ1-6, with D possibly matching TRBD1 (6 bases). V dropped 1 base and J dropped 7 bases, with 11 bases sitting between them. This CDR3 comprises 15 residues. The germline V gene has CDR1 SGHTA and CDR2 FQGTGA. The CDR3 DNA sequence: TGTGCCAGCAGCTTAAATCAGGGGCCCAATTCACCCCTCCACTTT. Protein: CASSLNQGPNSPLHF.

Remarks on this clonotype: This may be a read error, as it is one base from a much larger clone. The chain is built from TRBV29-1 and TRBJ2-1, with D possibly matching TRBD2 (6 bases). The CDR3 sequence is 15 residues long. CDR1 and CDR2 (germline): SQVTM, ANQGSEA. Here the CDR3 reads CSVAVTPRGGREQLF. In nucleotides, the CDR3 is TGCAGCGTTGCTGTCACCCCACGGGGAGGTCGGGAGCAGCTCTTC.

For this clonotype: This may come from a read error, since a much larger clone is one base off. In DNA, the CDR3 is TGTGCCAGCAGTCCTGGGATCTCGGGGGGAGATGGCTACACCTTC. Amino acid sequence: CASSPGISGGDGYTF. The rearrangement links TRBV5-5 to TRBJ1-2; TRBD1 might be the D (5 bases). CDR3 size: 15 residues. Trimming pared 5 bases from V and 6 bases from J, leaving 20 bases between. CDR1 SGHKS and CDR2 YYEKEE come from the germline V gene (reference sequence).

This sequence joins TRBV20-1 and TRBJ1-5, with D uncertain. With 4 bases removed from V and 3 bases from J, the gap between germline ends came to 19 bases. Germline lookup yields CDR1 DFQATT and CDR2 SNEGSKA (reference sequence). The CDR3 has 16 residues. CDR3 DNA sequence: TGCAGTGCTATCCACGCATCCGGAGGATCCAATCAGCCCCAGCATTTT. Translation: CSAIHASGGSNQPQHF.

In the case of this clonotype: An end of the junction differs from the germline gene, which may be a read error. Here the CDR3 DNA reads TGCCCCAGTAGCCTCACACAAGGGGCTGGGGTATACAATGAGCTGTTCTTC. It codes for CPSSLTQGAGVYNELFF. The chain employs TRBV4-1 and TRBJ2-1; perhaps TRBD1 as D (5 bases). The CDR3 contains 17 residues. Germline-derived CDR1 and CDR2 are MGHRA and YSYEKL.

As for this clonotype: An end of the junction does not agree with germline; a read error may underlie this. DNA for the CDR3: TGTGCCAGCTGCTTCCGGGGGATAGGAAGCAATCAGCCCCAGCATTTT. Protein: CASCFRGIGSNQPQHF. The J gene is TRBJ1-5, the V gene TRBV5-5, with D maybe TRBD1 (5 bases). The CDR3 runs 16 residues. Looked up from germline, CDR1 is SGHKS and CDR2 is YYEKEE (reference sequence).

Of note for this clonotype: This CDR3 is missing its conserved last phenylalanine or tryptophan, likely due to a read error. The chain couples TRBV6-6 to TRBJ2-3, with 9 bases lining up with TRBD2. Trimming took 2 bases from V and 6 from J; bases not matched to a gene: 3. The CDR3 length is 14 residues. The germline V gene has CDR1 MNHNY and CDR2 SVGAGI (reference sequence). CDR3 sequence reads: CASSYASGVDTQYL. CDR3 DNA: TGTGCCAGCAGTTACGCTAGCGGGGTGGATACGCAGTATCTT.

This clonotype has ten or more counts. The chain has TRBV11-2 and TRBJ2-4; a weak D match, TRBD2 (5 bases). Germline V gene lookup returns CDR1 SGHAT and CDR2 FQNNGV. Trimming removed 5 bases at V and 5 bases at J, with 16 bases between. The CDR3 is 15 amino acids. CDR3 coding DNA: TGTGCCAGCAGCAGGTCAAGCGGCAGAGAAAACATTCAGTACTTC. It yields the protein CASSRSSGRENIQYF.

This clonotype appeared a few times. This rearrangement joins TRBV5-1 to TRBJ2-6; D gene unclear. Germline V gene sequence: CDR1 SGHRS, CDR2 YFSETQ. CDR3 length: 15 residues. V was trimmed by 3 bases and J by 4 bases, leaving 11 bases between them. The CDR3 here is CASSWTTRGANVLTF. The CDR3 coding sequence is TGCGCCAGCAGCTGGACGACGAGGGGGGCCAACGTCCTGACTTTC.

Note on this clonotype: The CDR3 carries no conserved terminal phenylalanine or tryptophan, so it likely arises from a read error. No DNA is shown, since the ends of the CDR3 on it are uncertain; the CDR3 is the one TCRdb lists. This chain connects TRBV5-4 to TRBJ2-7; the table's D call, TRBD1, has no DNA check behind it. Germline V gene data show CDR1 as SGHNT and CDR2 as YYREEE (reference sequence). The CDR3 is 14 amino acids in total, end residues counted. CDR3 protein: CASSTGTVPYEQYP.

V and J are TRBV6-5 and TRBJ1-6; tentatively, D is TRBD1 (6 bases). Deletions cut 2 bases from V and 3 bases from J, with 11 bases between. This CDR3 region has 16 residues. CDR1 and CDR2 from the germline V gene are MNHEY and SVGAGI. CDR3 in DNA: TGTGCCAGCAGTTACGAATGGGACAACTATAATTCACCCCTCCACTTT. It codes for CASSYEWDNYNSPLHF.

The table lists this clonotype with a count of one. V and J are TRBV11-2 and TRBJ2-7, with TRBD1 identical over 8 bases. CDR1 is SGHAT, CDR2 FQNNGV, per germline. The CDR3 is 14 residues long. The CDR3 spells CVNSPGQGWGEQYF. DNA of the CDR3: TGTGTCAACAGCCCCGGACAGGGATGGGGCGAGCAGTACTTC.

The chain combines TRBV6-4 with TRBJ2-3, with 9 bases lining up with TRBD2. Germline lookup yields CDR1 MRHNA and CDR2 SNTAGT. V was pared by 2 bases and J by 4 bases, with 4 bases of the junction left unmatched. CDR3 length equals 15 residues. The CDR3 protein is CASSDEAGGSDTQYF. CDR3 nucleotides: TGTGCCAGCAGTGACGAAGCGGGGGGATCAGATACGCAGTATTTT.

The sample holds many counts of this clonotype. The CDR3 region has the DNA TGTGCCAGCAGTTTAACGGGAGAGCTGAGTGCTAACGGCTACACCTTC. It codes for CASSLTGELSANGYTF. The chain recombines TRBV12-3 or TRBV12-4 with TRBJ1-2; D not resolved. The CDR3 is 16 amino acids. Trimming removed 2 bases at V and 8 bases at J, with 21 bases between.

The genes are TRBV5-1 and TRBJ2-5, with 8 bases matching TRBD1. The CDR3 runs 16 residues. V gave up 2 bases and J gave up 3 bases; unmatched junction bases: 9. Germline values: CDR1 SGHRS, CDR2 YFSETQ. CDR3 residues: CASSLFPQGAEETQYF. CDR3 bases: TGCGCCAGCAGCTTATTTCCCCAGGGGGCTGAAGAGACCCAGTACTTC.

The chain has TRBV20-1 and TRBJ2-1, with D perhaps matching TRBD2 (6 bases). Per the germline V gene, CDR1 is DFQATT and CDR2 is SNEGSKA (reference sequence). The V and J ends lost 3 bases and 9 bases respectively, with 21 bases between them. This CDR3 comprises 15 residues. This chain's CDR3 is CSARGVAGGPIEQFF. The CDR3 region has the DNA TGCAGTGCTAGGGGGGTGGCTGGAGGGCCCATTGAGCAGTTCTTC.

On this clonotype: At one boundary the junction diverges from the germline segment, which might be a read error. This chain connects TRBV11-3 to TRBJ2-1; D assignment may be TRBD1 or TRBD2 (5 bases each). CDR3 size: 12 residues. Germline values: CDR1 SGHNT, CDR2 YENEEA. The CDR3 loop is CAGRLGVNEQFF. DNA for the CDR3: TGTGCCGGCAGATTGGGGGTGAATGAGCAGTTCTTC.

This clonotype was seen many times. The DNA for the CDR3 is TGTGCCAGCAGGGGGGGACAGGTATCCCACGAGCAGTACTTC. Translated, it gives CASRGGQVSHEQYF. The rearrangement joins TRBV6-1 to TRBJ2-7, with 8 bases aligning to TRBD1. This CDR3 is 14 amino acids long. Trimming cost V 6 bases and J 5 bases; bases outside gene matches: 9. Germline V CDR1 and CDR2: MNHNS, SASEGT.